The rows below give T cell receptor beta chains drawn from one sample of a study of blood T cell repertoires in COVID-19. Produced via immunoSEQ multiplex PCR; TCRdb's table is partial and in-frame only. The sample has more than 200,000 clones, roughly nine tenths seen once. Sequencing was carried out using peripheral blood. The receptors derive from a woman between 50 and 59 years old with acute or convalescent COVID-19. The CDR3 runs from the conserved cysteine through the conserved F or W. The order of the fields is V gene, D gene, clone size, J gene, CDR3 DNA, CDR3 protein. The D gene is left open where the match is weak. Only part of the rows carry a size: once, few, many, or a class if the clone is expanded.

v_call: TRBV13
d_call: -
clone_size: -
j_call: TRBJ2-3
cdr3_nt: TGTGCCAGCAGCTCGCCCGGGATGCGCACAGATACGCAGTATTTT
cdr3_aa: CASSSPGMRTDTQYF

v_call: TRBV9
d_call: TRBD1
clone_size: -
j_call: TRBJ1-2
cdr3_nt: TGTGCCAGCAGCGAACATATAACAGGGGGGTTTGGCTACACCTTC
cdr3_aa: CASSEHITGGFGYTF

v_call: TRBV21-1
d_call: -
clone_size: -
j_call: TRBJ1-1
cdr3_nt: TGTGCCCGCGGGGGGGACGGGAACACTGAAGCTTTCTTT
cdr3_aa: CARGGDGNTEAFF

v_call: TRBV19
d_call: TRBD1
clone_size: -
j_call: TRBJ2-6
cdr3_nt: TGTGCCAGTAGCCGCCGGGACAGAATCTCTGGGGCCAACGTCCTGACTTTC
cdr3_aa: CASSRRDRISGANVLTF

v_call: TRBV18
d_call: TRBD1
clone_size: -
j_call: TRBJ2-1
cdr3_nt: TGTGCCAGCTCACCGTCCGGGACAGGACTCCCGCTAGAGCAGTTCTTC
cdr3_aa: CASSPSGTGLPLEQFF

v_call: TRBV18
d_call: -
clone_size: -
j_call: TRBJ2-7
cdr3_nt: TGTGCCAGCTCTCAGGGTTCCGAGCAGTACTTC
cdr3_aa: CASSQGSEQYF

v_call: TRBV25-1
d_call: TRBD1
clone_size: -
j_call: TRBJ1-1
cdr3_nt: TGTGCCAGCACAGTCAGGGGGACGGGTTGGGATGAAGCTTTCTTT
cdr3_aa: CASTVRGTGWDEAFF

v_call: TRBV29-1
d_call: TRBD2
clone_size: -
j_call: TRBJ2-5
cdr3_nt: TGCAGCGCCTCGGGACTAGCGGGGGAAGAGACCCAGTACTTC
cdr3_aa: CSASGLAGEETQYF

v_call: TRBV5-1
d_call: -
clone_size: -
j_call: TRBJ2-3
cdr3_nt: TGCGCCAGCAGCCTAAGCGGTACTAGCACAGATACGCAGTATTTT
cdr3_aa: CASSLSGTSTDTQYF

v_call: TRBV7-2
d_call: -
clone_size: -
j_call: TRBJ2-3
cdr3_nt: TGTGCCAGCAGCTCCTTCGAGGGAGTCTCCGTAGATACGCAGTATTTT
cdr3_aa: CASSSFEGVSVDTQYF

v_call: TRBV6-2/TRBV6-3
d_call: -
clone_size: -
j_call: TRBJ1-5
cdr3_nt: TGTGCCAGCAGTTACGGGGGGGCTCGGCAGCCCCAGCATTTT
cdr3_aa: CASSYGGARQPQHF

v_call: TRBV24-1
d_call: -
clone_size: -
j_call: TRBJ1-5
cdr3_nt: TGTGCCACCAGTGATTTGAGGCCCAAAGGAGGCAATCAGCCCCAGCATTTT
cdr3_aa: CATSDLRPKGGNQPQHF

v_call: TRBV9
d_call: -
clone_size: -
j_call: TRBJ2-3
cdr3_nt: TGTGCCAGCAGCGGGGCAGGAGGGGGCTTCACAGATACGCAGTATTTT
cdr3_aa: CASSGAGGGFTDTQYF

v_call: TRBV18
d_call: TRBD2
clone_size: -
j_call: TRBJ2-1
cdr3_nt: TGTGCCAGCTCACCCCCTAGCGGGGCCTCCTACAATGAGCAGTTCTTC
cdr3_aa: CASSPPSGASYNEQFF

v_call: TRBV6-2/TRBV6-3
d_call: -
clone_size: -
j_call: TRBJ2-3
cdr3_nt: TGTGCCAGCAGTTACTATGACATTACTTATCCCACAGATACGCAGTATTTT
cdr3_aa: CASSYYDITYPTDTQYF

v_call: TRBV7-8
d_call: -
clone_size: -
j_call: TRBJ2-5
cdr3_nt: TGTGCCAGCAGCTTACAGGGGGGACCCGGAGAGACCCAGTACTTC
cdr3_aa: CASSLQGGPGETQYF

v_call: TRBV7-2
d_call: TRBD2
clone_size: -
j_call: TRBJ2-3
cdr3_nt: TGTGCCAGCAGTCTAGAGGGGAGGGCGGCAGATACGCAGTATTTT
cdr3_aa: CASSLEGRAADTQYF

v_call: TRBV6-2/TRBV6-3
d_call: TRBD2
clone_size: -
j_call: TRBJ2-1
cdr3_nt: TGTGCCAGCAGTAGGGGAGTCAGGACTAGCGGAGAGGGTGAGCAGTTCTTC
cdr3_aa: CASSRGVRTSGEGEQFF

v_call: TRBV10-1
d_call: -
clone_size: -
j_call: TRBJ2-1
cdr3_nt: TGCGCCAGCTCGGTGACTATCAACAATGAGCAGTTCTTC
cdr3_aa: CASSVTINNEQFF

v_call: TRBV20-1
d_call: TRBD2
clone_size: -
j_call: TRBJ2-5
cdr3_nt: TGCAGTGCTAGTCAGCGGGAGGCGAAGACCCAGTACTTC
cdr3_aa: CSASQREAKTQYF

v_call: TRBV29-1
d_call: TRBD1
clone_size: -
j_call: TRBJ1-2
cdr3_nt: TGCAGCGTCGGACAGGAACGGTTCGATGGCTACACCTTC
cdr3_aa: CSVGQERFDGYTF

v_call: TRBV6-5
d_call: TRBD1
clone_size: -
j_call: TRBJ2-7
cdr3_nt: TGTGCCAGCAGTCATAAACAGGGGGCCGACTACGAGCAGTACTTC
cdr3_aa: CASSHKQGADYEQYF

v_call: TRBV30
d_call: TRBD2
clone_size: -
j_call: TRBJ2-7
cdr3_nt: TGTGCCTGGACTAGCGGGAGTCTCTACGAGCAGTACTTC
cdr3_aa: CAWTSGSLYEQYF

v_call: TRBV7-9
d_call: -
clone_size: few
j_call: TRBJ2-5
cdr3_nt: TGTGCCAGCGTAGCCCCTGGCGGGATGTGGGAGACCCAGTACTTC
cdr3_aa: CASVAPGGMWETQYF

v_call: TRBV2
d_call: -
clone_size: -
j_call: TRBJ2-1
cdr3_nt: TGTGCCAGCAGTGAAGCTAGCGGCCTCTACAATGAGCAGTTCTTC
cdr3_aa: CASSEASGLYNEQFF

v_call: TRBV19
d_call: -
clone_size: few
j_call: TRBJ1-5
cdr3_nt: TGTGCCAGTACCTCGTTGGCTAGCAATCAGCCCCAGCATTTT
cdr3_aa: CASTSLASNQPQHF

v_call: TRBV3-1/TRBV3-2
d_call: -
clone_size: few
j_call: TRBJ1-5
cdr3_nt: TGTGCCAGCAGCCCCCCGGGTTCACAGCCCCAGCATTTT
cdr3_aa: CASSPPGSQPQHF

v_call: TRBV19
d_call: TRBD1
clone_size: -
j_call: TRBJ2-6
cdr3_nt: TGTGCCAGTCGGACAGGGGCCTCTGGGGCCAACGTCCTGACTTTC
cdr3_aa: CASRTGASGANVLTF

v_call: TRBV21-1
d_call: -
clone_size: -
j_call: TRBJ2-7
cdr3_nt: TGTGCCAGCAGCAAAGGGGGACTAGCGGGAAACGAGCAGTACTTC
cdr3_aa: CASSKGGLAGNEQYF

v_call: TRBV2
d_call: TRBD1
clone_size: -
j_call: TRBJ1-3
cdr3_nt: TGTGCCAGCAACTCTCAGGGGGCTTCTGGAAACACCATATATTTT
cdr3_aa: CASNSQGASGNTIYF

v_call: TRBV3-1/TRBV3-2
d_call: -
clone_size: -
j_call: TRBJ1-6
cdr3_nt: TGTGCCAGCAGCCAAGATCCCCAGGCAAATTCACCCCTCCACTTT
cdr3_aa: CASSQDPQANSPLHF

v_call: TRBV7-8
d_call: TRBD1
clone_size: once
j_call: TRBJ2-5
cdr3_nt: TGTGCCAGCAGCTTACAGGGGGCGAGTTACCAAGAGACCCAGTACTTC
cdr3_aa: CASSLQGASYQETQYF

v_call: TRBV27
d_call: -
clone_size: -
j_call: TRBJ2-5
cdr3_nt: TGTGCCAGCAGTTTTGCAGGGATCCAAGAGACCCAGTACTTC
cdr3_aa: CASSFAGIQETQYF

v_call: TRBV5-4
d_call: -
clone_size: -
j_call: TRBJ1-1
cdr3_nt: TGTGCCAGCACCGGGGGGGGGTTGAACACTGAAGCTTTCTTT
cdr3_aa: CASTGGGLNTEAFF

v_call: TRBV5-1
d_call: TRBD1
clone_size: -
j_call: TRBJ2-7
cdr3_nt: TGCGCCAGCAGCTTGGGGGACAGGACCACCTACGAGCAGTACTTC
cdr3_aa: CASSLGDRTTYEQYF

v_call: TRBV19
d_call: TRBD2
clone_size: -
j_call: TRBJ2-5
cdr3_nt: TGTGCCACCGTAGCGGGGGGGTACCAAGAGACCCAGTACTTC
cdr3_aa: CATVAGGYQETQYF

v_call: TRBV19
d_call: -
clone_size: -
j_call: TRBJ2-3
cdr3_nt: TGTGCCAGTACCGCAGGGGAGAGCACAGATACGCAGTATTTT
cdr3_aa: CASTAGESTDTQYF

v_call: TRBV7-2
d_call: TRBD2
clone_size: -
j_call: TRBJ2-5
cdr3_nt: TGTGCCAGCAGCCAGACTAGCGGGAGGGTACGAGAGACCCAGTACTTC
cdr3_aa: CASSQTSGRVRETQYF

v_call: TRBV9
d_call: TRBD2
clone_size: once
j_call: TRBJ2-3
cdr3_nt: TGTGCCAGCAGCGTAGCGCGGGGGGCTTCTAGCACAGATACGCAGTATTTT
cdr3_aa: CASSVARGASSTDTQYF

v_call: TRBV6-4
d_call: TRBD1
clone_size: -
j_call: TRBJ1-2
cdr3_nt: TGTGCCAGCAGGGGGACAGGGGGTTATGGCTACACCTTC
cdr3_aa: CASRGTGGYGYTF

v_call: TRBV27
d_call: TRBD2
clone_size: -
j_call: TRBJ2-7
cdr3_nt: TGTGCCAGCAGTTTAAGCCGAGCGGGGAGTTACGAGCAGTACTTC
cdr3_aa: CASSLSRAGSYEQYF

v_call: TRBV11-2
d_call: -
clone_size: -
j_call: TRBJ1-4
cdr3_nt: TGTGCCAGCAGCTTACGGGAAAAACTGTTTTTT
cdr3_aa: CASSLREKLFF

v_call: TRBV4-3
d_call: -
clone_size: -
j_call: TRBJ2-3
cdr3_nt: TGCGCCAGCAGCCACGGACAAAGCACAGATACGCAGTATTTT
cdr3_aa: CASSHGQSTDTQYF

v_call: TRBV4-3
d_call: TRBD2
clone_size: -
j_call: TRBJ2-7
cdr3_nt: TGCGCCAGCAGCCAAGAAGTGTCAGCGGGAGTACCGTACGAGCAGTACTTC
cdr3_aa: CASSQEVSAGVPYEQYF

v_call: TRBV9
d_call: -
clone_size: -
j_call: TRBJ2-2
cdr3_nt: TGTGCCAGCAGCGTAAACAGGGCCGGGGAGCTGTTTTTT
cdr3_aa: CASSVNRAGELFF

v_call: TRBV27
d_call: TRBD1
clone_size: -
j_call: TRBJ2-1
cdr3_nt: TGTGCCAGCAGTGGGACAGGGTACAATGAGCAGTTCTTC
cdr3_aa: CASSGTGYNEQFF

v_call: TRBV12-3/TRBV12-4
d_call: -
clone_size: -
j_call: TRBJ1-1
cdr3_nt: TGTGCCAGCAGTCCGACACTTAACACTGAAGCTTTCTTT
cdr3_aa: CASSPTLNTEAFF

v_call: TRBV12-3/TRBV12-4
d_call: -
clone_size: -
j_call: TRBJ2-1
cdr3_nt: TGTGCCAGCAGTTTAGTGCGGAATGAGCAGTTCTTC
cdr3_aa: CASSLVRNEQFF

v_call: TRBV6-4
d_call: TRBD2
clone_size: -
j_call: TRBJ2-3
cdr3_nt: TGTGCCAGCAGTGACTCGGAGACTAGCGGGGGGGCAGATACGCAGTATTTT
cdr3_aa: CASSDSETSGGADTQYF

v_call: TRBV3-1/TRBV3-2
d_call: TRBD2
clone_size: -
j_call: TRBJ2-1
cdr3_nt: TGTGCCAGCAGCCATGGAAGCGGGGCCCACAATGAGCAGTTCTTC
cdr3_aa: CASSHGSGAHNEQFF

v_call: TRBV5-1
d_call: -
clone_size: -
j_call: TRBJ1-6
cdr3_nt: TGCGCCAGCAGCTTGGAGGCGGGTTCACCCCTCCACTTT
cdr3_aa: CASSLEAGSPLHF